Listed below are T cell receptor beta chains from one sample, sequenced in a study of blood T cell repertoires in COVID-19. Generated by immunoSEQ multiplex PCR, the TCRdb table keeps only in-frame clones and is missing some. The table lists some 50,000 clones, 84% of them singletons. Sequencing used peripheral blood. These receptors were obtained from a human donor in a cohort sampled during active COVID-19. The CDR3 runs from the conserved cysteine through the conserved F or W. The order of the fields is CDR3 protein, CDR3 DNA, D gene, V gene, J gene, clone size. The D gene is left open where the match is weak. A row's size may be missing; if present it is once, few, many or a size class.

CDR3 protein: CASSFGQGTYEQYF; CDR3 DNA: TGTGCCAGCAGCTTCGGACAGGGAACCTACGAGCAGTACTTC; D gene: TRBD1; V gene: TRBV11-2; J gene: TRBJ2-7; clone size: NA
CDR3 protein: CASSSPGLAIGEQFF; CDR3 DNA: TGTGCCAGCAGCTCCCCGGGACTAGCTATCGGTGAGCAGTTCTTC; D gene: TRBD2; V gene: TRBV5-4; J gene: TRBJ2-1; clone size: NA
CDR3 protein: CASSEWGSQETQYF; CDR3 DNA: TGTGCCAGCAGTGAGTGGGGCAGCCAAGAGACCCAGTACTTC; D gene: NA; V gene: TRBV6-2/TRBV6-3; J gene: TRBJ2-5; clone size: few
CDR3 protein: CASSDRGWYGYTF; CDR3 DNA: TGTGCCAGCAGCGACAGGGGATGGTATGGCTACACCTTC; D gene: TRBD1; V gene: TRBV25-1; J gene: TRBJ1-2; clone size: NA
CDR3 protein: CASSFGGGTEAFF; CDR3 DNA: TGTGCCAGCAGCTTCGGGGGAGGCACTGAAGCTTTCTTT; D gene: NA; V gene: TRBV5-6; J gene: TRBJ1-1; clone size: once
CDR3 protein: CASSAVTSGRSGANVLTF; CDR3 DNA: TGTGCCAGCAGCGCGGTGACTAGCGGGAGATCTGGGGCCAACGTCCTGACTTTC; D gene: TRBD2; V gene: TRBV9; J gene: TRBJ2-6; clone size: NA
CDR3 protein: CASSLGREAGPAQYF; CDR3 DNA: TGTGCCAGCAGCTTAGGGCGGGAGGCGGGCCCCGCGCAGTACTTC; D gene: TRBD2; V gene: TRBV7-2; J gene: TRBJ2-7; clone size: NA
CDR3 protein: CASSLSSVTGELFF; CDR3 DNA: TGCGCCAGCAGCTTGTCGTCAGTCACCGGGGAGCTGTTTTTT; D gene: NA; V gene: TRBV5-1; J gene: TRBJ2-2; clone size: NA
CDR3 protein: CAISEGRGNLGYEQYF; CDR3 DNA: TGTGCCATCAGTGAAGGGAGGGGCAACCTTGGGTACGAGCAGTACTTC; D gene: TRBD2; V gene: TRBV10-3; J gene: TRBJ2-7; clone size: NA
CDR3 protein: CASSSGLSSNQPQHF; CDR3 DNA: TGTGCCAGCAGCTCCGGACTGTCTAGCAATCAGCCCCAGCATTTT; D gene: NA; V gene: TRBV7-2; J gene: TRBJ1-5; clone size: NA
CDR3 protein: CSVALASGQETQYF; CDR3 DNA: TGCAGCGTTGCTCTCGCTAGCGGCCAAGAGACCCAGTACTTC; D gene: TRBD2; V gene: TRBV29-1; J gene: TRBJ2-5; clone size: NA
CDR3 protein: CSARVRDREFF; CDR3 DNA: TGCAGTGCTAGGGTCCGGGACAGAGAGTTCTTC; D gene: TRBD1; V gene: TRBV20-1; J gene: TRBJ2-1; clone size: NA
CDR3 protein: CASSEQGAGGYTF; CDR3 DNA: TGTGCCAGCAGTGAACAGGGGGCAGGCGGCTACACCTTC; D gene: TRBD1; V gene: TRBV28; J gene: TRBJ1-2; clone size: NA
CDR3 protein: CASSATVGNSPLHF; CDR3 DNA: TGTGCCAGCAGCGCCACAGTAGGCAATTCACCCCTCCACTTT; D gene: NA; V gene: TRBV9; J gene: TRBJ1-6; clone size: NA
CDR3 protein: CASSSGGRGTQYF; CDR3 DNA: TGTGCCAGCAGTTCTGGCGGGAGGGGGACCCAGTACTTC; D gene: TRBD2; V gene: TRBV28; J gene: TRBJ2-5; clone size: NA
CDR3 protein: CASSHQGETQYF; CDR3 DNA: TGTGCCAGCAGCCACCAGGGAGAGACCCAGTACTTC; D gene: NA; V gene: TRBV3-1/TRBV3-2; J gene: TRBJ2-5; clone size: NA
CDR3 protein: CASSHTPRVAYEQYF; CDR3 DNA: TGCGCCAGCAGTCATACCCCCCGGGTCGCCTACGAGCAGTACTTC; D gene: NA; V gene: TRBV23-1; J gene: TRBJ2-7; clone size: few
CDR3 protein: CASSPLSRQGIYEQYF; CDR3 DNA: TGTGCCAGCAGCCCCTTGAGCCGGCAGGGGATTTACGAGCAGTACTTC; D gene: NA; V gene: TRBV27; J gene: TRBJ2-7; clone size: NA
CDR3 protein: CASSKLRQGLEAEAFF; CDR3 DNA: TGTGCCAGCAGCAAACTAAGACAGGGGTTGGAAGCTGAAGCTTTCTTT; D gene: TRBD1; V gene: TRBV2; J gene: TRBJ1-1; clone size: NA
CDR3 protein: CAGTGGRGNTIYF; CDR3 DNA: TGTGCCGGCACAGGGGGCAGGGGGAACACCATATATTTT; D gene: TRBD1; V gene: TRBV28; J gene: TRBJ1-3; clone size: NA
CDR3 protein: CASSKLTGGYGTEAFF; CDR3 DNA: TGTGCCAGCAGCAAACTGACAGGGGGCTATGGCACTGAAGCTTTCTTT; D gene: TRBD1; V gene: TRBV7-9; J gene: TRBJ1-1; clone size: few
CDR3 protein: CASSGDRGNSYEQYF; CDR3 DNA: TGTGCCAGCAGTGGAGACAGGGGCAATTCCTACGAGCAGTACTTC; D gene: TRBD1; V gene: TRBV2; J gene: TRBJ2-7; clone size: NA
CDR3 protein: CASSGTGSSYEQYF; CDR3 DNA: TGTGCCAGCAGTGGAACCGGGTCCTCCTACGAGCAGTACTTC; D gene: NA; V gene: TRBV25-1; J gene: TRBJ2-7; clone size: NA
CDR3 protein: CASTKRGTTYEQYF; CDR3 DNA: TGTGCCAGCACCAAAAGAGGGACTACCTACGAGCAGTACTTC; D gene: TRBD2; V gene: TRBV28; J gene: TRBJ2-7; clone size: NA
CDR3 protein: CAISESGQLMNTEAFF; CDR3 DNA: TGTGCCATCAGTGAGTCGGGACAGCTCATGAACACTGAAGCTTTCTTT; D gene: TRBD1; V gene: TRBV10-3; J gene: TRBJ1-1; clone size: few
CDR3 protein: CASSVSGTAQETQYF; CDR3 DNA: TGTGCCAGCAGCGTGTCCGGGACAGCCCAAGAGACCCAGTACTTC; D gene: TRBD1; V gene: TRBV7-9; J gene: TRBJ2-5; clone size: NA
CDR3 protein: CASSHQPGQGSYEQYF; CDR3 DNA: TGTGCCAGCAGCCATCAGCCGGGACAGGGATCCTACGAGCAGTACTTC; D gene: TRBD1; V gene: TRBV14; J gene: TRBJ2-7; clone size: NA
CDR3 protein: CASSLGEGRYNEQFF; CDR3 DNA: TGTGCCAGCAGTTTGGGGGAGGGCCGCTACAATGAGCAGTTCTTC; D gene: TRBD2; V gene: TRBV27; J gene: TRBJ2-1; clone size: NA
CDR3 protein: CASNTRTDSSYEQYF; CDR3 DNA: TGTGCCAGCAATACTCGGACAGATAGCTCCTACGAGCAGTACTTC; D gene: NA; V gene: TRBV6-5; J gene: TRBJ2-7; clone size: NA